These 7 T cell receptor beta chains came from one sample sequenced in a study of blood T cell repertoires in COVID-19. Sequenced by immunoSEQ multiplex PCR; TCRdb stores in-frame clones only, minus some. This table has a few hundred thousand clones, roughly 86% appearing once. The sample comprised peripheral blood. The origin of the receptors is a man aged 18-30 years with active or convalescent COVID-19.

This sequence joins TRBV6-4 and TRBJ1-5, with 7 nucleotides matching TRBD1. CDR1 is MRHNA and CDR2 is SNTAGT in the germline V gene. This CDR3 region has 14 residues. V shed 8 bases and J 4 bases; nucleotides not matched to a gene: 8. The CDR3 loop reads CASSPGTENQPQHF. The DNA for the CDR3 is TGTGCCAGCTCACCAGGGACAGAAAATCAGCCCCAGCATTTT.

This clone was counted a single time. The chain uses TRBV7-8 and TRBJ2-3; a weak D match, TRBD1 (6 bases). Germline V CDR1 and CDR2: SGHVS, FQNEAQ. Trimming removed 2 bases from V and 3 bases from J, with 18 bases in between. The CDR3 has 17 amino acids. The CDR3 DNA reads TGTGCCAGCAGCTTAACCCTCGGGGCAGGGGCGACAGATACGCAGTATTTT. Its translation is CASSLTLGAGATDTQYF. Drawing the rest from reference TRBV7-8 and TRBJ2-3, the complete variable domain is GAGVSQSPRYKVAKRGQDVALRCDPISGHVSLFWYQQALGQGPEFLTYFQNEAQLDKSGLPSDRFFAERPEGSVSTLKIQRTQQEDSAVYLCASSLTLGAGATDTQYFGPGTRLTVL.

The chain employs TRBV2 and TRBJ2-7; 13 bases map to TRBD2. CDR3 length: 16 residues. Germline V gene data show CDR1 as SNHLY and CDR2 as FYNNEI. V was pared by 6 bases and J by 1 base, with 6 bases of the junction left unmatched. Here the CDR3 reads CASREILAGGSYEQYF. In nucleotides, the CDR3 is TGTGCCAGCAGAGAAATACTAGCGGGGGGGTCCTACGAGCAGTACTTC.

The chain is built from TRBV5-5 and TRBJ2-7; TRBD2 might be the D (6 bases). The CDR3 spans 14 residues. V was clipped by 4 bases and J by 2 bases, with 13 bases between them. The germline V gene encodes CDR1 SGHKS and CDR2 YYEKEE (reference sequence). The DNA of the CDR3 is TGTGCCAGCAGCCGAATACCGGGGGCCTACGAGCAGTACTTC. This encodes CASSRIPGAYEQYF.

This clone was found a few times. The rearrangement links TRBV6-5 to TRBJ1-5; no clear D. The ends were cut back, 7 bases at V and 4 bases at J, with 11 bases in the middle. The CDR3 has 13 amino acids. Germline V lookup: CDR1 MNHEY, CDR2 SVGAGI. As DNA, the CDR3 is TGTGCCAGCACCCAGGAGGTAAATCAGCCCCAGCATTTT. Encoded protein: CASTQEVNQPQHF.

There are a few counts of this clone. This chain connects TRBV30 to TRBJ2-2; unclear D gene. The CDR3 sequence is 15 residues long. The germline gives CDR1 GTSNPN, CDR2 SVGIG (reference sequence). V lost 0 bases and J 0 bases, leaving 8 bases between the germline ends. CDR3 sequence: CAWSVQRANTGELFF. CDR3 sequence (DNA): TGTGCCTGGAGTGTACAACGGGCGAACACCGGGGAGCTGTTTTTT.

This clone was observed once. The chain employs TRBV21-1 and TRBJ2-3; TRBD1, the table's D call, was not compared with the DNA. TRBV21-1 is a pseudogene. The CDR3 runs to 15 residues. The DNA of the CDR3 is TGTGCCAGCAGCAAGAGGGGGCCTAGCACAGATACGCAGTATTTT. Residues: CASSKRGPSTDTQYF.